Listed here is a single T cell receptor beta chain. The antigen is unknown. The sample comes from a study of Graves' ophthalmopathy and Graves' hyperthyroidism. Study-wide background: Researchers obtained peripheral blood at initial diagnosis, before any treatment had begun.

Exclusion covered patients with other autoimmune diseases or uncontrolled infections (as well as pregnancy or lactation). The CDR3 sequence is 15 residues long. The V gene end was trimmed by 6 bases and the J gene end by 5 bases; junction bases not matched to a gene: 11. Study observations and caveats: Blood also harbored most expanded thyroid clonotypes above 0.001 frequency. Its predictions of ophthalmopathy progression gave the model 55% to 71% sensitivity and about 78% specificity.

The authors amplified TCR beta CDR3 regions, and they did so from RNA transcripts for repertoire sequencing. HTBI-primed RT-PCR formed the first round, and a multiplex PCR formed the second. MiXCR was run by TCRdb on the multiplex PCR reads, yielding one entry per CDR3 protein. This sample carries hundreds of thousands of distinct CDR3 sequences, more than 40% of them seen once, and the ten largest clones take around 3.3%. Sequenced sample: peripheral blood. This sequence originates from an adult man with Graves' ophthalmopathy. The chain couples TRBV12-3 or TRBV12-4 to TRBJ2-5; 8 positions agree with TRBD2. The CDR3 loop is CASSSAGGGRETQYF. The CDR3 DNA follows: TGTGCCAGCAGCTCGGCGGGGGGAGGTAGGGAGACCCAGTACTTC.